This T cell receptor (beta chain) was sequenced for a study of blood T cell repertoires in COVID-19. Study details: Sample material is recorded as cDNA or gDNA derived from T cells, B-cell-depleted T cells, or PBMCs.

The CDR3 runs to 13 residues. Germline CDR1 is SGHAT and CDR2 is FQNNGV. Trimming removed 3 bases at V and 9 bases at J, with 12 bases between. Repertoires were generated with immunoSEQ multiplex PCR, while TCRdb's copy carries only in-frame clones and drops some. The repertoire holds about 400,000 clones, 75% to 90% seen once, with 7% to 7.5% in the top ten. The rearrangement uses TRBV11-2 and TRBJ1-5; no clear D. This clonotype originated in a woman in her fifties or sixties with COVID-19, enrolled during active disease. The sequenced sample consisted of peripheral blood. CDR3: CASSFEEGGPQHF. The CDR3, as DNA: TGTGCCAGCAGCTTCGAGGAGGGTGGGCCCCAGCATTTT.